Shown below are 14 T cell receptor beta chains from a single sample sequenced in a study of T cell responses to AZD1222 COVID-19 vaccine. Assay used: immunoSEQ multiplex PCR; TCRdb lists only in-frame clones, some missing. The sample consists of 99,000 or so clones, approximately 91% of them appearing once. The sequencing used peripheral blood, collected on day 0 of AZD1222 vaccination. The receptors derive from an adult in good health.

The chain is built from TRBV9 and TRBJ2-7; D might be TRBD1 (6 bases). V was shortened by 0 bases and J by 0 bases, with 19 bases between the two germline ends. CDR3 size: 18 residues. Germline-derived CDR1 and CDR2 are SGDLS and YYNGEE. The CDR3, as DNA: TGTGCCAGCAGCGTAGCCCCTAGTGGGGGCCAAATCTCCTACGAGCAGTACTTC. Translating it yields CASSVAPSGGQISYEQYF. Full variable domain (outside the CDR3, taken from reference TRBV9 and TRBJ2-7): DSGVTQTPKHLITATGQRVTLRCSPRSGDLSVYWYQQSLDQGLQFLIQYYNGEERAKGNILERFSAQQFPDLHSELNLSSLELGDSALYFCASSVAPSGGQISYEQYFGPGTRLTVT.

The chain combines TRBV6-2 or TRBV6-3 with TRBJ2-3; D is unresolved. The CDR3 sequence is 12 residues long. With 4 bases removed from V and 4 bases from J, the gap between germline ends came to 6 bases. Looked up from germline, CDR1 is MNHEY and CDR2 is SVGEGT. The CDR3 reads CASSLTPDTQYF. The DNA for the CDR3 is TGTGCCAGCAGTTTGACTCCAGATACGCAGTATTTT.

In regard to this clone: Distinct nucleotide sequences in the sample also encode this CDR3. This sequence joins TRBV5-1 and TRBJ1-5; D is ambiguous. There are 13 residues in the CDR3. Germline values: CDR1 SGHRS, CDR2 YFSETQ. The ends were cut back, 5 bases at V and 1 base at J, with 7 bases in the middle. CDR3: CASSLGSNQPQHF. CDR3 coding DNA: TGCGCCAGCAGTCTCGGCAGCAATCAGCCCCAGCATTTT.

The J gene is TRBJ1-1, the V gene TRBV10-3; D is unresolved. The V end was cut by 3 bases, the J end by 11 bases, with 7 bases between. The CDR3 contains 10 residues. Germline V gene data show CDR1 as ENHRY and CDR2 as SYGVKD. As DNA, the CDR3 is TGTGCCATCAGTGATTCCCATGCTTTCTTT. It translates to CAISDSHAFF.

The V and J genes are TRBV13 and TRBJ2-1; the D gene is possibly TRBD1 (6 bases). V lost 5 bases and J lost 4, with 12 bases in between. The CDR3 contains 14 residues. Per germline, CDR1 PRHDT and CDR2 FYEKMQ (reference sequence). As DNA, the CDR3 is TGTGCCAGCAGCGCCCCTACAGGGTACAATGAGCAGTTCTTC. Its protein product is CASSAPTGYNEQFF. The entire variable domain, with the rest obtained from reference TRBV13 and TRBJ2-1, is as follows: AAGVIQSPRHLIKEKRETATLKCYPIPRHDTVYWYQQGPGQDPQFLISFYEKMQSDKGSIPDRFSAQQFSDYHSELNMSSLELGDSALYFCASSAPTGYNEQFFGPGTRLTVL.

This chain connects TRBV23-1 to TRBJ2-2; D ambiguous. TRBV23-1 qualifies as an ORF whose function is uncertain. CDR3 length: 15 residues. Deletions cut 4 bases from V and 5 bases from J, with 14 bases between. CDR3: CASSPSICVTGELFF. The CDR3 DNA reads as TGCGCCAGCAGTCCTAGTATTTGTGTGACCGGGGAGCTGTTTTTT.

This clone was found a few times. The rearrangement links TRBV7-9 to TRBJ2-1; 8 bases fit TRBD1. Germline CDR1 SEHNR, CDR2 FQNEAQ (reference sequence). The length of the CDR3 is 16 residues. V dropped 1 base and J dropped 6; count of bases not matched to a gene: 8. The CDR3 is CASSLGTGSLINEQFF. The CDR3 DNA sequence: TGTGCCAGCAGCTTAGGGACAGGGTCTCTCATCAATGAGCAGTTCTTC.

The J gene is TRBJ2-2, the V gene TRBV4-1; weak D call: TRBD2 (6 bases). Germline V gene sequence: CDR1 MGHRA, CDR2 YSYEKL. There are 15 residues in the CDR3. The ends were cut back, 3 bases at V and 5 bases at J, with 13 bases in the middle. In DNA, the CDR3 is TGCGCCAGCAGCCATAGTGGGGGGAAAACCGGGGAGCTGTTTTTT. Translation: CASSHSGGKTGELFF.

This sequence joins TRBV7-3 and TRBJ1-2; D gene ambiguous. The CDR3 runs to 13 residues. Germline values: CDR1 SGHTA, CDR2 FQGTGA. Trimming took 6 bases from V and 7 from J, leaving 15 bases between them. DNA of the CDR3: TGTGCCAGCAGTCAGGCGGGGATACTTGGCTACACCTTC. It specifies CASSQAGILGYTF. Looking up the rest from reference TRBV7-3 and TRBJ1-2 gives the full variable domain: GAGVSQTPSNKVTEKGKYVELRCDPISGHTALYWYRQSLGQGPEFLIYFQGTGAADDSGLPNDRFFAVRPEGSVSTLKIQRTERGDSAVYLCASSQAGILGYTFGSGTRLTVV.

The chain employs TRBV5-4 and TRBJ2-5; weak D call: TRBD2 (5 bases). CDR1 and CDR2 from the germline V gene are SGHNT and YYREEE (reference sequence). This CDR3 contains 13 residues. Trimming took 1 base from V and 4 from J, leaving 8 bases between them. The CDR3, as DNA: TGTGCCAGCAGCTTGTGGAGCGGAGAGACCCAGTACTTC. Translation: CASSLWSGETQYF.

The chain combines TRBV5-5 with TRBJ2-1; TRBD2 might be the D (7 bases). V lost 2 bases and J 8 bases, leaving 20 bases between the germline ends. Germline values: CDR1 SGHKS, CDR2 YYEKEE (reference sequence). The CDR3 contains 16 residues. The CDR3 nucleotides are TGTGCCAGCAGCTTCTCTAGTGGGGGGGCCGTCTATGAGCAGTTCTTC. It encodes CASSFSSGGAVYEQFF.

Only one count was recorded for this clone. The missing conserved phenylalanine or tryptophan at the end of this CDR3 makes a read error likely. CDR3 protein: CASSTTISGVYNSPLHL. CDR3 DNA sequence: TGTGCCAGCAGCACGACAATCTCAGGCGTCTATAATTCACCCCTCCACCTT. The chain carries TRBV2 and TRBJ1-6; D gene unclear. The CDR3 is 17 amino acids. V lost 6 bases, J lost 3 bases, and 18 bases lay in between. Germline-derived CDR1 and CDR2 are SNHLY and FYNNEI.

The V and J genes are TRBV11-2 and TRBJ2-5; D remains ambiguous. V dropped 4 bases and J dropped 5 bases, with 17 bases sitting between them. The germline CDR1 and CDR2 sequences are SGHAT and FQNNGV. This CDR3 spans 15 amino acids. Here the CDR3 reads CASSSLEVVWETQYF. CDR3 sequence (DNA): TGTGCCAGCAGCTCCCTCGAGGTTGTGTGGGAGACCCAGTACTTC. Combining the CDR3 with reference TRBV11-2 and TRBJ2-5 gives the whole variable domain EAGVAQSPRYKIIEKRQSVAFWCNPISGHATLYWYQQILGQGPKLLIQFQNNGVVDDSQLPKDRFSAERLKGVDSTLKIQPAKLEDSAVYLCASSSLEVVWETQYFGPGTRLLVL.

The chain combines TRBV5-1 with TRBJ1-2; no firm D call. This CDR3 is built from 16 residues. V shed 0 bases and J shed 0 bases, with 12 bases lying between them. Germline-derived CDR1 and CDR2 are SGHRS and YFSETQ. CDR3 region: CASSLEGGRSNYGYTF. The CDR3 DNA follows: TGCGCCAGCAGCTTGGAGGGCGGACGTTCTAACTATGGCTACACCTTC.